One TCR beta chain is described in this entry. The data derive from a study of control samples from healthy donors and cancer patients. The CDR3 sequence is 15 residues long. Germline CDR1 is SGHRS and CDR2 is YFSETQ. Trimming at V came to 4 bases and at J to 3 bases, leaving 6 bases not matched to a gene. The table came from immunoSEQ multiplex PCR; TCRdb's copy has only in-frame clones and leaves some out. The table records 50,000 to 65,000 clones, approximately 90% of them present only once. The chain joins TRBV5-1 to TRBJ2-3; 9 bases fit TRBD1. The sequence was obtained from a woman between 50 and 59 years old with colorectal cancer. Sequencing used PBMCs. CDR3 region: CASSPAGTGTDTQYF. CDR3 nucleotides: TGCGCCAGCAGCCCTGCCGGGACAGGGACAGATACGCAGTATTTT.